This TCR beta chain came from a study of blood T cell repertoires in COVID-19. Overall study context: Acute and convalescent COVID-19 specimens originated in the United States, Italy and Spain.

Profiling relied on immunoSEQ multiplex PCR, and the TCRdb table lists in-frame clones only, not all of them. Of about 260,000 clones listed, more than 70% are singletons. Unmatched junction bases numbered 8, after V lost 5 bases and J lost 3 bases. CDR1 is SNHLY, CDR2 FYNNEI, per germline. The CDR3 is made up of 15 amino acids. Material for sequencing was peripheral blood. The sequence was obtained from a woman aged 45-59 years with acute or convalescent COVID-19. This rearrangement joins TRBV2 to TRBJ2-7; the match to TRBD2 covers 9 bases. In DNA, the CDR3 is TGTGCCAGCAGTCCCTCCCTAGCGGGACTCTACGAGCAGTACTTC. Protein sequence: CASSPSLAGLYEQYF.